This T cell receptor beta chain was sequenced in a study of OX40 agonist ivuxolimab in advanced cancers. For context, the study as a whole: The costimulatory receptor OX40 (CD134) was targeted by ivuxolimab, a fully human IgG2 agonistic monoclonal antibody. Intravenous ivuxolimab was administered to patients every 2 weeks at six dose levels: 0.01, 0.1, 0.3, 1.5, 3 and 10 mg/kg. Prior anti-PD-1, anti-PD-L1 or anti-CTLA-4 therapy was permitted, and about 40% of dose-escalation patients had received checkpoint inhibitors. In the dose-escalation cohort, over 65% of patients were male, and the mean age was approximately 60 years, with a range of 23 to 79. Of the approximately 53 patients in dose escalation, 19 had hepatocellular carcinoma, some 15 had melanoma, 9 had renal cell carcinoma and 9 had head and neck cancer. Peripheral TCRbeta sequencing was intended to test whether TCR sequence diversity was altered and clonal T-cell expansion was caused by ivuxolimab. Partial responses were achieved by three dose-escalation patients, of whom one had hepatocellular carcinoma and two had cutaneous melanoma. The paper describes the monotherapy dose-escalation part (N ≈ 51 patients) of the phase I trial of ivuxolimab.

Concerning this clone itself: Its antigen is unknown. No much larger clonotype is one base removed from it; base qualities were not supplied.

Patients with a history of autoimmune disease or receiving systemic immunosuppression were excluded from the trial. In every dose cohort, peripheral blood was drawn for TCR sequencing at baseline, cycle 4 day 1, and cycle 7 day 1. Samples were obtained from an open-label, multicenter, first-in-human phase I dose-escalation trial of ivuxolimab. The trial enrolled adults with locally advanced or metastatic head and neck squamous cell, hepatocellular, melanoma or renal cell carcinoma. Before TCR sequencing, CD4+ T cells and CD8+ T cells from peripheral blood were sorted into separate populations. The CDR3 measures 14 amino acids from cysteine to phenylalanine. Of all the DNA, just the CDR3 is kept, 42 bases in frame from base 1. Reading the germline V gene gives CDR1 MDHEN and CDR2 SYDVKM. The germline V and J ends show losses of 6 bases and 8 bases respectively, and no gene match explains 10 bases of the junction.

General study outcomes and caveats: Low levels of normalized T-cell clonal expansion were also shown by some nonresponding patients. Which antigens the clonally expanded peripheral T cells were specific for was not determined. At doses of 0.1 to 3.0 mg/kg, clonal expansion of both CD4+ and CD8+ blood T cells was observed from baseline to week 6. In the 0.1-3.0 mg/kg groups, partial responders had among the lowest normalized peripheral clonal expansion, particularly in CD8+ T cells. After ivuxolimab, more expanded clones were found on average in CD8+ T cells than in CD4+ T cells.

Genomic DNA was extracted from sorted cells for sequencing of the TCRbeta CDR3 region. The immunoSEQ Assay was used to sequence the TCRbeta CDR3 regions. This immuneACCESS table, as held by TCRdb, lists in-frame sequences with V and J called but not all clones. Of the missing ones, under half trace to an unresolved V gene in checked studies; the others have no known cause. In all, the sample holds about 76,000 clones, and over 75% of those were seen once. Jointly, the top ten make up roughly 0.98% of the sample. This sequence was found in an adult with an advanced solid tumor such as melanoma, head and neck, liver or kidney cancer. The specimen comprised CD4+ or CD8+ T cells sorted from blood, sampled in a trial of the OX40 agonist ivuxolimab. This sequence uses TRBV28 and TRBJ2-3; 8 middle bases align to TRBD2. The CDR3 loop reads CASRNPGLVSTQYF. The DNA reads TGTGCCAGCAGAAACCCGGGACTAGTTTCTACGCAGTATTTT.